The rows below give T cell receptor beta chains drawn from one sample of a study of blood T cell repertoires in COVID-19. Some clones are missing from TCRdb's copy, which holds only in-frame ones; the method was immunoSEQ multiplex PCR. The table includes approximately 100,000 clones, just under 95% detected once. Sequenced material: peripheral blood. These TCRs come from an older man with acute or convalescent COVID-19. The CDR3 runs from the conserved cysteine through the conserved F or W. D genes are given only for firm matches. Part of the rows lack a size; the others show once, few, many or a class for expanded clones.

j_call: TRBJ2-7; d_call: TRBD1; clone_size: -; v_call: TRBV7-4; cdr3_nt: TGTGCCAGCACCCCCCGGGACAGTCTCTACGAGCAGTACTTC; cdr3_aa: CASTPRDSLYEQYF
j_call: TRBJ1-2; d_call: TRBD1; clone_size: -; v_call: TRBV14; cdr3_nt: TGTGCCAGCAGCCAAGGCAGGGGGCACGACTATGGCTACACCTTC; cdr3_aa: CASSQGRGHDYGYTF
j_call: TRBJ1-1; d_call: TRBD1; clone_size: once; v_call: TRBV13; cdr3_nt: TGTGCCAGCAGCTTAGAGGGGACAGGGGGGCTCACTGAAGCTTTCTTT; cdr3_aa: CASSLEGTGGLTEAFF
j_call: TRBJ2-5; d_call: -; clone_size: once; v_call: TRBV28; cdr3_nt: TGTGCCAGCAGTTTGGGTTGGGCGAGAGAGACCCAGTACTTC; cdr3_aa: CASSLGWARETQYF
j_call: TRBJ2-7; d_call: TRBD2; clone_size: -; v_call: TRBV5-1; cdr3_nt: TGCGCCAGCAGCCGGGGGCGGACTAGCGGGGGAAGCTCCTACGAGCAGTACTTC; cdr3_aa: CASSRGRTSGGSSYEQYF
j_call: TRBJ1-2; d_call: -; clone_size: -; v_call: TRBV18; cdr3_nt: TGTGCCAGCTCACTCTCAGACAGCATTCCCTATGGCTACACCTTC; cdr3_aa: CASSLSDSIPYGYTF
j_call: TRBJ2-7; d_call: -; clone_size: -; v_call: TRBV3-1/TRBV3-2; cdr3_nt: TGTGCCAGCAGCCCCCGACAGGTCTACGAGCAGTACTTC; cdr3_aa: CASSPRQVYEQYF
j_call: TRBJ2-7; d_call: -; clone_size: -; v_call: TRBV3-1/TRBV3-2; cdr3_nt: TGTGCCAGCAGCCAAGGGGGCTCCGGTACGGGAGACGAGCAGTACTTC; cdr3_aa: CASSQGGSGTGDEQYF
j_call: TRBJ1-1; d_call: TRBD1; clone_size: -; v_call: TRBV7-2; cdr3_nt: TGTGCCAGCAGCTTAGGGTTCCGACAGGGGGCTTTCTTT; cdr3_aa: CASSLGFRQGAFF
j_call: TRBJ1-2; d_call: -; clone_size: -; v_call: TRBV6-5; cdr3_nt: TGTGCCAGCAGACCGATTAACAGGATCTATGGCTACACCTTC; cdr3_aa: CASRPINRIYGYTF
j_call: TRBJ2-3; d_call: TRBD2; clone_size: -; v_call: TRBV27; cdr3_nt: TGTGCCAGCAGTTCTCCAGGGACCGGGAGGTGGACAGATACGCAGTATTTT; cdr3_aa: CASSSPGTGRWTDTQYF
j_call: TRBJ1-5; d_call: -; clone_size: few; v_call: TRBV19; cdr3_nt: TGTGCCAGTAGTCAGGGGAGGGAGAATCAGCCCCAGCATTTT; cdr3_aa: CASSQGRENQPQHF
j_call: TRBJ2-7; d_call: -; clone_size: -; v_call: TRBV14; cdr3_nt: TGTGCCAGCAGCCATCCCTCCCAGTCCGAGCAGTACTTC; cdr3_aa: CASSHPSQSEQYF
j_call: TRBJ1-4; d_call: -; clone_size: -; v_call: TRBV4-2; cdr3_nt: TGTGCCAGCAGCCAAGAGGGACAAACAACTAATGAAAAACTGTTTTTT; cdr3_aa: CASSQEGQTTNEKLFF
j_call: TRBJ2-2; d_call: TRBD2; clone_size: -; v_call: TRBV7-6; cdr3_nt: TGTGCCAGCAGCTTATCGGTTAGCGGGACGAACACCGGGGAGCTGTTTTTT; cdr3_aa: CASSLSVSGTNTGELFF
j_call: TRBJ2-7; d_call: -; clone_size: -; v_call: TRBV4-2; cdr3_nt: TGTGCCAGCAGCCAAGTTGGAGCGGGACAAAGCCACGAGCAGTACTTC; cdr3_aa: CASSQVGAGQSHEQYF
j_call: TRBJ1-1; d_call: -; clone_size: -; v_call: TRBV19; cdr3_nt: TGTGCCAGTAGCAGACAGTACACTGAAGCTTTCTTT; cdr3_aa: CASSRQYTEAFF
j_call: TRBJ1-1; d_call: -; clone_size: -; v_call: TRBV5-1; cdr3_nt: TGCGCCAGCAGAAGACAGGAAATCACTGAAGCTTTCTTT; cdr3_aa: CASRRQEITEAFF
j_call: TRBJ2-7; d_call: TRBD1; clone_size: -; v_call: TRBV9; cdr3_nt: TGTGCCAGCAGCGTAAGTGGGACAGACTACGAGCAGTACTTC; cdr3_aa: CASSVSGTDYEQYF
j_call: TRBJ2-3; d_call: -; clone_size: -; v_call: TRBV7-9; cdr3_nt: TGTGCCAGCAGCGCTAGCGAGGATACGCAGTATTTT; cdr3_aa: CASSASEDTQYF
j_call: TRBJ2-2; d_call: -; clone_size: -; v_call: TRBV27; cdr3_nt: TGTGCCAGCAGTTTCTCGAACACCGGGGAGCTGTTTTTT; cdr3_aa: CASSFSNTGELFF
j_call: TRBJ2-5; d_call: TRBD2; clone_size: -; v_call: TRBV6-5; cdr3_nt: TGTGCCAGTACGACTCGGGACTATAAGCAAGAGACCCAGTACTTC; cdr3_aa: CASTTRDYKQETQYF
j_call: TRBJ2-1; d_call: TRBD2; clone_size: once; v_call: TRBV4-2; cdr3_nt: TGTGCCAGCAGCCACGCGGGAGGCACCTACAATGAGCAGTTCTTC; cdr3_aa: CASSHAGGTYNEQFF
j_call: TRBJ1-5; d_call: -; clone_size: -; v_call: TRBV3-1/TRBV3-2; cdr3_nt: TGTGCCAGCAGTAATCTAAATCAGCCCCAGCATTTT; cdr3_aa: CASSNLNQPQHF
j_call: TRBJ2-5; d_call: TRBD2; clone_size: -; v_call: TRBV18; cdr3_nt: TGTGCCAGCTCACCACTAGCGGGGATCGAGACCCAGTACTTC; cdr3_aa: CASSPLAGIETQYF
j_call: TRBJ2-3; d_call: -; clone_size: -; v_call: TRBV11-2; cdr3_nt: TGTGCCAGCAGCCTAGGGCAGGGGGATACGCAGTATTTT; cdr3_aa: CASSLGQGDTQYF
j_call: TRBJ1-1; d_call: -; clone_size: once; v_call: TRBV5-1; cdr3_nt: TGCGCCAGCAGCTTGCCCCAGGGCCTGAACACTGAAGCTTTCTTT; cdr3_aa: CASSLPQGLNTEAFF
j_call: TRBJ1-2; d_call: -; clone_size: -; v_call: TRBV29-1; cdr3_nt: TGCAGCGTACCAGGGTCGAGCTACACCTTC; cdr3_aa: CSVPGSSYTF
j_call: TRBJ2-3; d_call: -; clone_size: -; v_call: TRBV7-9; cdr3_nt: TGTGCCAGCAGCTCCGCGGGCGGCACAGATACGCAGTATTTT; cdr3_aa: CASSSAGGTDTQYF
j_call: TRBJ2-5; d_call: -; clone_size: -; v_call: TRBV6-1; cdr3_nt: TGTGCCAGCAGTGATGGAGACCGTCCCTTTATGGGAGAGACCCAGTACTTC; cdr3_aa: CASSDGDRPFMGETQYF
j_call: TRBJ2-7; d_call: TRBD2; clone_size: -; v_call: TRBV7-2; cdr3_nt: TGTGCCAGCAGCTTTAGCGGGAGGGCCTCCTACGAGCAGTACTTC; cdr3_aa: CASSFSGRASYEQYF
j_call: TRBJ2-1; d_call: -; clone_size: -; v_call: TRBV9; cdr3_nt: TGTGCCAGCAGCGGCGAGCGGTACAATGAGCAGTTCTTC; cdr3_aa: CASSGERYNEQFF
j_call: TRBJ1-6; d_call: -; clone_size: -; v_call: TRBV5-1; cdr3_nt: TGCGCCAGCAGCTTGGCCCCTACGGACTGGATAAAGGACTATTCACCCCTCCACTTT; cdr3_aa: CASSLAPTDWIKDYSPLHF
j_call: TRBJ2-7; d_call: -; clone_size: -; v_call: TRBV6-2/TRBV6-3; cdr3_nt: TGTGCCAGCAGTTGGTCCAGGCTGGTCTACGAGCAGTACTTC; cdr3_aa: CASSWSRLVYEQYF
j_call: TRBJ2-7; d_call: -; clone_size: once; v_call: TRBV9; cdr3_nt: TGTGCCAGCAGCGTAGGTAGCGGTTTGTACTACGAGCAGTACTTC; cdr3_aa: CASSVGSGLYYEQYF
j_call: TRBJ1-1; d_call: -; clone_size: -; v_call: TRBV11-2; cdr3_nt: TGTGCCAGCAGCCTCAGGGAGAACACTGAAGCTTTCTTT; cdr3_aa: CASSLRENTEAFF
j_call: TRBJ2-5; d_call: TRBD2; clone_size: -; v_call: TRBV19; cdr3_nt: TGTGCCAGTAGTAGTTGGGAGGGAGAGACCCAGTACTTC; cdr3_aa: CASSSWEGETQYF
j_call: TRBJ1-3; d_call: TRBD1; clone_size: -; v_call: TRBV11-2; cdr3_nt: TGTGCCAGCGGCTCTGACAGGGTTGGAAACACCATATATTTT; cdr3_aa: CASGSDRVGNTIYF
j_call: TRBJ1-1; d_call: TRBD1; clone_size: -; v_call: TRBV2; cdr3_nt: TGTGCCAGCAGTGAGGGCGGGACAGGGGGGCACCAAGCTTTCTTT; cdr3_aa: CASSEGGTGGHQAFF
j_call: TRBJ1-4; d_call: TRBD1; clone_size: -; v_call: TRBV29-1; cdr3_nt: TGCAGCGTTGAAGGGACAGGGAATGAAAAACTGTTTTTT; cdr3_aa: CSVEGTGNEKLFF
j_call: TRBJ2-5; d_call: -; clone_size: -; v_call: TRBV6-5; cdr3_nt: TGTGCCAGCAGTTACTCGTCAGGACAAGAGACCCAGTACTTC; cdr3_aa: CASSYSSGQETQYF
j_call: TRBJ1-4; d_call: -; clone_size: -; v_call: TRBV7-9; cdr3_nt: TGTGCCAGCAGCTTAGGGGGAGGGAATGAAAAACTGTTTTTT; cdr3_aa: CASSLGGGNEKLFF
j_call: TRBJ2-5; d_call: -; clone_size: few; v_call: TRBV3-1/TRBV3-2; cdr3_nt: TGTGCCAGCAGCTCAGGACCGGGAGTTGTTACGGAGACCCAGTACTTC; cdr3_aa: CASSSGPGVVTETQYF
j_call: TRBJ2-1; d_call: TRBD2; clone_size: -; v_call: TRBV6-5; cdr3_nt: TGTGCCAGCACCACCGGGACTACCTCCTACAATGAGCAGTTCTTC; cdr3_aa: CASTTGTTSYNEQFF
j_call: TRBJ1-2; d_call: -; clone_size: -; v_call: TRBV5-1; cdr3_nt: TGCGCCAGCAGCTCGGGGAACGGCTACACCTTC; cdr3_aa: CASSSGNGYTF
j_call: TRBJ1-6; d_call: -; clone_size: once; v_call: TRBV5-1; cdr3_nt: TGCGCCAGCAGCTTGCCCAGTGTAAATTCACCCCTCCACTTT; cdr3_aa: CASSLPSVNSPLHF
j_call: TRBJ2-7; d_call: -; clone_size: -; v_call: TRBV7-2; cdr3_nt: TGTGCCAGCAGCTTAGCGTGGAGTTACGAGCAGTACTTC; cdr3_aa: CASSLAWSYEQYF
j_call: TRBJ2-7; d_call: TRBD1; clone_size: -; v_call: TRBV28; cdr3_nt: TGTGCCAGCAGCCCCCCACCCGGACAGGGTACGGCAGGGTACGAGCAGTACTTC; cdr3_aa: CASSPPPGQGTAGYEQYF
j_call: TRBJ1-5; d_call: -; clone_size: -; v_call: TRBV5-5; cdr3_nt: TGTGCCAGCAGCTCGCCCAGTGGGCCCCAGCATTTT; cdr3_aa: CASSSPSGPQHF
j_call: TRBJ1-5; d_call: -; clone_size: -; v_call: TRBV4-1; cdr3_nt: TGCGCCAGCAGCCCTCAAGTGGGGGGGCGGGATCAGCCCCAGCATTTT; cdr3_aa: CASSPQVGGRDQPQHF
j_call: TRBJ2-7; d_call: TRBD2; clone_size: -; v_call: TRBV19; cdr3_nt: TGTGCCAGTACCGGGAGGGGCGGGAGCTACGAGCAGTACTTC; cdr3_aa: CASTGRGGSYEQYF